Each of the 13 T cell receptor beta chains below was sequenced from the same sample in a study of response to subunit inactivated influenza vaccine. TCRdb re-called the RT-PCR reads with MiXCR, one entry per CDR3 protein. The top ten clones hold around 9.9% of a sample with 750,000 to 850,000 distinct CDR3 sequences, less than 20% of them seen once. The input for sequencing was PBMCs from blood, taken about 5 days after vaccination. The receptors originated from a man aged 50 or older who received an inactivated influenza vaccine.

This clonotype has more than one count but fewer than ten. The chain combines TRBV5-1 with TRBJ1-1; D is unresolved. This CDR3 comprises 13 residues. Germline CDR1 SGHRS, CDR2 YFSETQ. Trimming cost V 4 bases and J 2 bases, with 9 bases left between them. CDR3 region: CASSNPSNTEAFF. In DNA form, the CDR3 reads TGCGCCAGCAGCAATCCAAGTAACACTGAAGCTTTCTTT.

The gene calls are TRBV12-3 or TRBV12-4 and TRBJ1-2, with a weak D call TRBD1 (6 bases). The CDR3 extends over 13 amino acids. V lost 6 bases and J lost 6, with 14 bases in between. CDR3 nucleotide sequence: TGTGCCAGCAGCTTCACAGGGTTGGATGGCTACACCTTC. It specifies CASSFTGLDGYTF.

V and J are TRBV12-3 or TRBV12-4 and TRBJ2-1; 8 bases agree with TRBD2. There are 15 residues in the CDR3. V gave up 4 bases and J gave up 4 bases; unmatched junction bases: 6. Written as DNA, the CDR3 is TGTGCCAGCAGTTGGAGACGGGGGGGATACAATGAGCAGTTCTTC. This gives the protein CASSWRRGGYNEQFF.

The chain carries TRBV18 and TRBJ2-5, with D unclear. Trimming pared 5 bases from V and 2 bases from J, leaving 9 bases between. The CDR3 has 13 residues. Germline V gene sequence: CDR1 KGHSH, CDR2 LQKENI. DNA of the CDR3: TGTGCCAGCTCAGCGACAACTCAAGAGACCCAGTACTTC. Translation: CASSATTQETQYF.

This clonotype was counted between two and nine times. The chain has TRBV10-3 and TRBJ2-5, with D maybe TRBD1 (6 bases). This CDR3 has 13 amino acids. Trimming shortened V by 4 bases and J by 3 bases, and 9 bases separated the two germline ends. Germline CDR1 and CDR2: ENHRY and SYGVKD. The CDR3 nucleotides are TGTGCCATCAGTGGGAACAGGGAAGAGACCCAGTACTTC. Translated, it gives CAISGNREETQYF.

This clonotype has more than one count but fewer than ten. The V call is TRBV7-9, the J call TRBJ2-7; TRBD2 matches at 9 bases. The CDR3 runs to 15 residues. Germline V gene sequence: CDR1 SEHNR, CDR2 FQNEAQ (reference sequence). V was pared by 5 bases and J by 2 bases, with 7 bases of the junction left unmatched. CDR3 nucleotides: TGTGCCAGCAGCCCCGGACTAGCGAAACCCTACGAGCAGTACTTC. Protein sequence: CASSPGLAKPYEQYF.

The rearrangement links TRBV4-2 to TRBJ2-7; 9 bases match TRBD2. V lost 5 bases, J lost 3 bases, and 8 bases stayed unmatched. Germline CDR1 and CDR2: LGHNA and YNFKEQ. This CDR3 region has 15 residues. This CDR3 is CASSGTSGQDYEQYF. CDR3 coding DNA: TGTGCCAGCAGCGGTACTAGCGGGCAAGACTACGAGCAGTACTTC.

This clonotype was picked up a small number of times. This sequence joins TRBV5-1 and TRBJ2-3; the D gene is possibly TRBD1 (5 bases). Germline CDR1 SGHRS, CDR2 YFSETQ. The CDR3 has 18 amino acids. V was pared by 6 bases and J by 2 bases, with 25 bases between. The CDR3 bases are TGCGCCAGCATGGATGCGGCAGGGCCGTCCCCAACCACAGATACGCAGTATTTT. Protein product: CASMDAAGPSPTTDTQYF.

This clonotype has just a few counts. The J gene is TRBJ2-2, the V gene TRBV10-3, with 9 bases fitting TRBD1. This CDR3 has 16 amino acids. Trimming removed 6 bases from V and 0 bases from J; junction bases left unmatched: 5. Germline assignment: CDR1 ENHRY and CDR2 SYGVKD. The CDR3 sequence: CAIRAGTGSNTGELFF. CDR3 nucleotides: TGTGCCATCAGGGCCGGGACAGGGTCGAACACCGGGGAGCTGTTTTTT.

This clonotype has only a few counts. The chain couples TRBV5-1 to TRBJ2-1, with 7 nucleotides matching TRBD2. This CDR3 is built from 18 residues. Germline CDR1 SGHRS, CDR2 YFSETQ. The junction had 9 bases not matched to a gene; V was cut back by 0 bases and J by 0 bases. The chain's CDR3 is CASSLVPGLSSSYNEQFF. CDR3 in DNA: TGCGCCAGCAGCTTGGTTCCGGGACTATCGAGCTCCTACAATGAGCAGTTCTTC.

The gene calls are TRBV30 and TRBJ2-5; D not resolved. Germline CDR1 GTSNPN, CDR2 SVGIG (reference sequence). Trimming left V 3 bases short and J 6 bases short, with 17 bases between. The CDR3 runs 14 residues. The CDR3 sequence: CAWSWADLMKTQYF. The CDR3 DNA sequence: TGTGCCTGGAGCTGGGCGGATTTGATGAAGACCCAGTACTTC.

The chain recombines TRBV12-3 or TRBV12-4 with TRBJ2-1; D is possibly TRBD2 (5 bases). V shed 5 bases and J shed 5 bases, with 13 bases lying between them. The CDR3 has 14 residues. This chain's CDR3 is CASSPRTPHNEQFF. The CDR3 region has the DNA TGTGCCAGCAGTCCACGGACTCCTCACAATGAGCAGTTCTTC.

A word on this clonotype: A much larger clonotype is one base distant, so this may be a read error. The chain joins TRBV29-1 to TRBJ2-3; D remains unclear. The length of the CDR3 is 13 residues. CDR1 SQVTM and CDR2 ANQGSEA come from the germline V gene. Trimming stripped 7 bases from V and 5 bases from J, with 16 bases between. Here the CDR3 DNA reads TGCAGCGAATATAACCGTGGGATAGATACGCAGTATTTT. Encoded protein: CSEYNRGIDTQYF.